The 14 T cell receptor beta chains in this list originate from one sample, sequenced in a study of blood T cell repertoires in COVID-19. Generated by immunoSEQ multiplex PCR, the TCRdb table keeps only in-frame clones and is missing some. The repertoire holds about 180,000 clones, with 85% to 90% as singletons. The sample was peripheral blood. Receptors originate from a person between 70 and 80 years old with COVID-19, enrolled during active disease.

CDR3 in amino acids: CASSLARTGGKDTQYF. The CDR3 coding sequence is TGTGCCAGCAGCTTAGCTAGGACAGGGGGGAAAGATACGCAGTATTTT. V usage is TRBV7-3 and J usage is TRBJ2-3; 10 bases align to TRBD1. This CDR3 has 16 amino acids. The junction had 7 bases not matched to a gene; V was cut back by 2 bases and J by 5 bases. Germline lookup yields CDR1 SGHTA and CDR2 FQGTGA.

This sequence joins TRBV11-2 and TRBJ1-2; D unclear. The CDR3 has 12 amino acids. Germline V gene data show CDR1 as SGHAT and CDR2 as FQNNGV. The V and J ends lost 0 bases and 5 bases respectively, with 4 bases between them. CDR3: CASSLESYGYTF. The CDR3 DNA follows: TGTGCCAGCAGCTTAGAATCGTATGGCTACACCTTC.

This clone was recorded once. This chain uses TRBV6-5 with TRBJ1-1; D not certain. This CDR3 has 15 amino acids. Trimming took 0 bases from V and 1 from J, leaving 9 bases between them. In germline, CDR1 is MNHEY, CDR2 SVGAGI. The CDR3 DNA is TGTGCCAGCAGTTACTCGTTTGCAGGGAACACTGAAGCTTTCTTT. Encoded protein: CASSYSFAGNTEAFF.

This clone was observed a handful of times. The CDR3 bases are TGTGCCAGCAGCGTAGAAGGTCAGGGAAAAAACATTCAGTACTTC. Protein: CASSVEGQGKNIQYF. J is TRBJ2-4 and V is TRBV9, with D perhaps matching TRBD1 (5 bases). In germline, CDR1 is SGDLS, CDR2 YYNGEE. This CDR3 is 15 amino acids long. V was pared by 0 bases and J by 4 bases, with 11 bases between.

This sequence joins TRBV9 and TRBJ2-3, with 13 bases lining up with TRBD2. Germline V gene data show CDR1 as SGDLS and CDR2 as YYNGEE. With V trimmed by 1 base and J by 0 bases, 2 bases remained unmatched. This CDR3 spans 17 amino acids. The CDR3 sequence is CASSVTSGGASTDTQYF. In nucleotides, the CDR3 is TGTGCCAGCAGCGTAACTAGCGGGGGGGCTAGCACAGATACGCAGTATTTT.

The chain uses TRBV6-1 and TRBJ2-5; no firm D call. Trimming shortened V by 2 bases and J by 5 bases, and 12 bases separated the two germline ends. The CDR3 is 14 amino acids. Germline V gene sequence: CDR1 MNHNS, CDR2 SASEGT. CDR3 protein: CASSEPPRYETQYF. In nucleotides, the CDR3 is TGTGCCAGCAGTGAACCCCCCAGGTACGAGACCCAGTACTTC.

The V gene is TRBV5-1, the J gene TRBJ1-1; no firm D call. The CDR3 sequence is 14 residues long. CDR1 and CDR2 (germline): SGHRS, YFSETQ. The germline V and J ends were trimmed by 5 bases and 1 base, with 12 bases remaining between them. CDR3 coding DNA: TGCGCCAGCAGGTCCGGTTCCGCGAACACTGAAGCTTTCTTT. Protein sequence: CASRSGSANTEAFF.

This chain links TRBV5-1 with TRBJ1-3; no clear D gene. This CDR3 comprises 14 residues. V dropped 0 bases and J dropped 3 bases, with 7 bases sitting between them. Germline V gives CDR1 SGHRS, CDR2 YFSETQ. The CDR3 loop is CASSLDGVGNTIYF. DNA of the CDR3: TGCGCCAGCAGCTTGGACGGGGTTGGAAACACCATATATTTT.

This rearrangement joins TRBV19 to TRBJ2-7; TRBD2 matches 9 bases. CDR1 and CDR2 from the germline V gene are LNHDA and SQIVND (reference sequence). With V trimmed by 1 base and J by 7 bases, 11 bases remained unmatched. The CDR3 runs to 16 residues. The CDR3 loop reads CASSIVVAGVSGEQYF. The CDR3 DNA reads TGTGCCAGTAGTATAGTGGTAGCGGGAGTATCGGGGGAGCAGTACTTC.

This clone was recorded only once. This chain connects TRBV29-1 to TRBJ2-3; 9 positions agree with TRBD2. After removal of 5 bases from V and 8 bases from J, the junction contained 11 bases not matched to a gene. Germline CDR1 SQVTM, CDR2 ANQGSEA. The CDR3 contains 14 residues. DNA for the CDR3: TGCAGCGTTAGTTCTAGCGGGGCCGCGGGTACGCAGTATTTT. Translation: CSVSSSGAAGTQYF.

The chain joins TRBV5-1 to TRBJ1-2, with 8 bases that match TRBD1. The CDR3 runs to 15 residues. V lost 8 bases, J lost 4 bases, and 13 bases stayed unmatched. Germline-derived CDR1 and CDR2 are SGHRS and YFSETQ. DNA of the CDR3: TGCGCCAGTCATCCTACCGGACAGGGATCCTATGGCTACACCTTC. It is translated as CASHPTGQGSYGYTF.

This sequence joins TRBV10-3 and TRBJ1-1; possibly TRBD1 for D (5 bases). V lost 6 bases and J lost 0, with 14 bases in between. This CDR3 has 15 residues. In germline, CDR1 is ENHRY, CDR2 SYGVKD. CDR3 amino acids: CAIRDGGTVNTEAFF. The CDR3 coding sequence is TGTGCCATCAGAGACGGAGGGACGGTGAACACTGAAGCTTTCTTT.

This CDR3 reads CASSPLSRGTDTQYF. As DNA, the CDR3 is TGTGCCAGCAGTCCACTCTCTAGAGGCACAGATACGCAGTATTTT. The J gene is TRBJ2-3, the V gene TRBV6-2 or TRBV6-3; no firm D call. CDR3 length equals 15 residues. V lost 5 bases and J lost 1, with 13 bases in between. CDR1 is MNHEY and CDR2 is SVGEGT in the germline V gene.

J is TRBJ1-1 and V is TRBV10-3; unclear D gene. Germline values: CDR1 ENHRY, CDR2 SYGVKD. This CDR3 spans 11 amino acids. The V end was cut by 10 bases, the J end by 0 bases, with 6 bases between. CDR3 protein: CASRLNTEAFF. For the CDR3, the DNA is TGTGCCAGCCGGTTGAACACTGAAGCTTTCTTT.